Listed below are T cell receptor beta chains from one sample, sequenced in a study of shared clonotypes between healthy human individuals. Sequencing used immunoSEQ multiplex PCR; TCRdb keeps in-frame clones, though not all of them. The sample holds 1.5 million to 2.5 million clones, about 95% seen once. Material for sequencing was naive CD8+ T cells sorted from blood. These receptors originate from a man aged 18 to 30 in good health. Both conserved end residues are part of each CDR3. Fields, in order: CDR3 protein, CDR3 DNA, clone size, J gene, D gene, V gene. The D gene is left open where the match is weak. Clone size is shown for a subset of rows, as once, few, many or a class of expanded clone.

CASSYAAQALRYF	TGTGCCAGCAGTTACGCTGCACAGGCCCTCCGATACTTC	once	TRBJ2-4	.	TRBV6-5
CATLTGDTEAFF	TGTGCCACCTTAACGGGGGACACTGAAGCTTTCTTT	.	TRBJ1-1	.	TRBV19
CASSSTGSSNQPQHF	TGTGCCAGCAGTAGCACAGGGAGCAGCAATCAGCCCCAGCATTTT	once	TRBJ1-5	.	TRBV6-5
CASKIGHGNTEAFF	TGTGCCAGCAAAATCGGGCACGGGAACACTGAAGCTTTCTTT	.	TRBJ1-1	.	TRBV2
CASSLTSGGFDEQYF	TGCGCCAGCAGCTTGACTAGCGGGGGGTTCGACGAGCAGTACTTC	.	TRBJ2-7	TRBD2	TRBV5-1
CASSIGTRNEQFF	TGTGCCAGTAGTATCGGGACTCGAAATGAGCAGTTCTTC	once	TRBJ2-1	.	TRBV19
CASSLGGFQETQYF	TGTGCCAGCAGCTTAGGTGGCTTCCAAGAGACCCAGTACTTC	.	TRBJ2-5	.	TRBV7-6
CASSLFVLPNEKLFF	TGTGCCAGCAGTTTATTTGTGCTACCTAATGAAAAACTGTTTTTT	.	TRBJ1-4	.	TRBV28
CASSPPDSYEQYF	TGTGCCAGCAGCCCACCGGATTCCTACGAGCAGTACTTC	.	TRBJ2-7	.	TRBV5-4
CASSEPLDYNSPLHF	TGTGCCAGCAGTGAGCCGCTGGATTATAATTCACCCCTCCACTTT	.	TRBJ1-6	.	TRBV6-1
CASSDVVKDTQYF	TGTGCCAGCAGTGACGTGGTCAAAGATACGCAGTATTTT	.	TRBJ2-3	.	TRBV2
CASSVGGGGSEKLFF	TGTGCCAGCAGCGTAGGGGGCGGAGGAAGTGAAAAACTGTTTTTT	.	TRBJ1-4	TRBD1	TRBV7-9
CASSLVPGVGTEAFF	TGTGCCAGCAGCTTAGTACCGGGGGTCGGGACTGAAGCTTTCTTT	.	TRBJ1-1	.	TRBV7-9
CASSEPGNANSPLHF	TGTGCCAGCAGTGAGCCCGGGAACGCGAATTCACCCCTCCACTTT	.	TRBJ1-6	.	TRBV6-1
CASSQGGPGMGPLHF	TGCGCCAGCAGCCAAGGTGGGCCCGGAATGGGACCCCTCCACTTT	.	TRBJ1-6	.	TRBV4-1
CASSQESSYNEQFF	TGCGCCAGCAGCCAGGAGAGCTCCTACAATGAGCAGTTCTTC	.	TRBJ2-1	.	TRBV4-1
CASSESWELFF	TGCGCCAGCAGTGAGTCTTGGGAGCTGTTTTTT	.	TRBJ2-2	.	TRBV10-2
CASSLTGIYEQYF	TGTGCCAGCAGCTTGACGGGGATCTACGAGCAGTACTTC	.	TRBJ2-7	.	TRBV5-4
CASSLWPNNEQFF	TGTGCCAGCAGCTTATGGCCCAACAATGAGCAGTTCTTC	.	TRBJ2-1	.	TRBV7-2
CASSPRTSFLFF	TGTGCCAGCAGTCCCCGTACTAGCTTTCTGTTCTTC	.	TRBJ2-1	.	TRBV6-5
CASSLSSDSSYEQYF	TGTGCCAGCAGTTTATCTAGCGATAGCTCCTACGAGCAGTACTTC	.	TRBJ2-7	.	TRBV28
CASRGLAGDPTDTQYF	TGCGCCAGCAGGGGACTAGCGGGGGATCCCACAGATACGCAGTATTTT	.	TRBJ2-3	TRBD2	TRBV10-1
CASSLVGGGTGDTQYF	TGTGCCAGCAGCTTGGTTGGCGGCGGGACAGGAGATACGCAGTATTTT	.	TRBJ2-3	TRBD1	TRBV5-6
CATSREWWGNTEAFF	TGTGCCACCAGCAGAGAGTGGTGGGGGAACACTGAAGCTTTCTTT	.	TRBJ1-1	.	TRBV15
CASSAGDSYEQYF	TGTGCCAGCAGCGCCGGGGACAGCTACGAGCAGTACTTC	.	TRBJ2-7	TRBD1	TRBV9
CASSFAAGGTGELFF	TGTGCCAGCAGCTTTGCAGCGGGGGGGACCGGGGAGCTGTTTTTT	.	TRBJ2-2	TRBD2	TRBV5-4
CASSLGGNNQPQHF	TGTGCCAGCAGCTTAGGCGGGAACAATCAGCCCCAGCATTTT	.	TRBJ1-5	.	TRBV7-6
CASRNIAESYEQYF	TGTGCCAGCAGAAACATAGCGGAATCCTACGAGCAGTACTTC	.	TRBJ2-7	.	TRBV11-2
CASSEGLAGGRDTGELFF	TGTGCCAGCAGTGAAGGACTAGCGGGAGGGCGAGACACCGGGGAGCTGTTTTTT	.	TRBJ2-2	TRBD2	TRBV2
CASSQLPQGPSPLHF	TGTGCCAGCAGTCAACTTCCACAGGGCCCTTCACCCCTCCACTTT	.	TRBJ1-6	.	TRBV27
CASSSSSYEQYF	TGCGCCAGCAGTTCAAGCTCCTACGAGCAGTACTTC	once	TRBJ2-7	.	TRBV4-1
CASSQRGGETDTQYF	TGTGCCAGCAGCCAGCGAGGGGGCGAAACAGATACGCAGTATTTT	.	TRBJ2-3	TRBD1	TRBV13
CASSSPRDYGWHEQFF	TGTGCCAGCAGCTCGCCCCGGGACTACGGATGGCATGAGCAGTTCTTC	.	TRBJ2-1	TRBD2	TRBV7-2
CSVEDNGSSPQHF	TGCAGCGTTGAAGATAACGGGTCGTCCCCCCAGCATTTT	.	TRBJ1-5	.	TRBV29-1
CASSPFSQGEYGYGYTF	TGTGCCAGCTCACCATTCTCACAGGGAGAGTATGGCTATGGCTACACCTTC	.	TRBJ1-2	.	TRBV18
CAISESKGEGEQYF	TGTGCCATCAGTGAGTCGAAAGGGGAAGGCGAGCAGTACTTC	once	TRBJ2-7	.	TRBV10-3
CASSLVGGFNTDTQYF	TGTGCCAGCAGCTTAGTCGGCGGGTTTAACACAGATACGCAGTATTTT	.	TRBJ2-3	.	TRBV11-2
CASSSWGNYGYTF	TGTGCCAGCAGCTCCTGGGGAAACTATGGCTACACCTTC	.	TRBJ1-2	.	TRBV7-6
CASSLEPTGSYEQYF	TGTGCCAGCAGCTTAGAACCCACGGGCTCCTACGAGCAGTACTTC	.	TRBJ2-7	.	TRBV11-2
CASSQYLWGGEDTQYF	TGTGCCAGCAGCCAATACCTTTGGGGGGGCGAAGATACGCAGTATTTT	.	TRBJ2-3	.	TRBV4-2
CASSLLSGTGAYEQYF	TGTGCCAGCAGTTTACTATCCGGGACAGGGGCCTACGAGCAGTACTTC	.	TRBJ2-7	TRBD1	TRBV27
CASSLSSGGANEQFF	TGCGCCAGCAGCCTTTCTTCAGGGGGTGCGAATGAGCAGTTCTTC	once	TRBJ2-1	TRBD1	TRBV4-1
CASTPDGPYQPQHF	TGTGCCAGCACCCCAGATGGACCTTATCAGCCCCAGCATTTT	.	TRBJ1-5	.	TRBV6-1
CASSIFIAGGVNEQFF	TGTGCCAGCAGCATATTTATAGCGGGGGGGGTTAATGAGCAGTTCTTC	.	TRBJ2-1	TRBD2	TRBV7-2
CASSQRPDIPSYEQYF	TGTGCCAGCAGCCAACGCCCGGACATTCCCTCCTACGAGCAGTACTTC	once	TRBJ2-7	.	TRBV27
CASSKDEGVGGANVLTF	TGTGCCAGCAGCAAAGATGAGGGCGTCGGTGGGGCCAACGTCCTGACTTTC	.	TRBJ2-6	.	TRBV21-1
CASSEYSSYNEQFF	TGTGCCAGCAGTGAATACAGTTCTTACAATGAGCAGTTCTTC	.	TRBJ2-1	.	TRBV2
CSVWTSGEQYF	TGCAGCGTCTGGACTAGTGGAGAGCAGTACTTC	.	TRBJ2-7	TRBD2	TRBV29-1
CASLGTSGAGSYEQYF	TGCGCCAGCTTAGGGACTAGCGGGGCGGGATCCTACGAGCAGTACTTC	.	TRBJ2-7	TRBD2	TRBV10-2
CASSLGPGSPRETQYF	TGTGCCAGCAGTTTAGGGCCGGGGTCCCCGAGGGAGACCCAGTACTTC	.	TRBJ2-5	.	TRBV27
CASSLEGLLDYEQYF	TGCGCCAGCAGCTTGGAGGGACTACTCGACTACGAGCAGTACTTC	.	TRBJ2-7	TRBD2	TRBV5-1
CASSFEGGGPNEQYF	TGTGCCAGCAGCTTTGAGGGGGGAGGCCCAAACGAGCAGTACTTC	.	TRBJ2-7	.	TRBV7-9
CASSEVMGEGGTGELFF	TGTGCCAGCAGTGAAGTTATGGGGGAGGGAGGCACCGGGGAGCTGTTTTTT	.	TRBJ2-2	TRBD2	TRBV2
CASSPPDRLYEQYF	TGTGCCAGCAGTCCCCCCGACAGGCTCTACGAGCAGTACTTC	.	TRBJ2-7	.	TRBV27
CASSVGTSGVSYEQYF	TGTGCCAGCAGCGTAGGGACCTCTGGAGTTTCCTACGAGCAGTACTTC	.	TRBJ2-7	.	TRBV9
CASSQEDRLNTGELFF	TGCGCCAGCAGCCAAGAGGACAGGCTGAACACCGGGGAGCTGTTTTTT	.	TRBJ2-2	TRBD1	TRBV4-3
CASSHASSGGPQETQYF	TGTGCCAGCAGCCACGCGAGTAGCGGGGGGCCACAAGAGACCCAGTACTTC	.	TRBJ2-5	TRBD2	TRBV4-2
CAWEDGGTEAFF	TGTGCCTGGGAAGACGGGGGCACTGAAGCTTTCTTT	.	TRBJ1-1	.	TRBV30